The 32 T cell receptor beta chains listed next were all sequenced from one sample in a study of ipilimumab plus nivolumab after autologous stem cell transplantation. This table comes from immunoSEQ multiplex PCR, and its TCRdb copy is limited to in-frame clones, with some not included. The table shows 17,000 or so clones, with just under 80% occurring only once. Sequencing used PBMCs, obtained in a trial of ipilimumab plus nivolumab as post-transplant consolidation. These receptors originate from a male donor with diffuse large B-cell lymphoma.

V usage is TRBV5-6 and J usage is TRBJ2-3, with TRBD2 matching 12 bases. The CDR3 totals 17 residues. Germline values: CDR1 SGHDT, CDR2 YYEEEE. After removal of 1 base from V and 3 bases from J, the junction contained 6 bases not matched to a gene. This CDR3 reads CASSLPPLAGGTDTQYF. The CDR3 DNA follows: TGTGCCAGCAGCTTGCCCCCCCTAGCGGGGGGGACAGATACGCAGTATTTT.

The rearrangement links TRBV5-6 to TRBJ1-2; D call uncertain. The ends were cut back, 4 bases at V and 0 bases at J, with 13 bases in the middle. Germline values: CDR1 SGHDT, CDR2 YYEEEE. This CDR3 region has 15 residues. CDR3 sequence: CASSAPSVANYGYTF. The CDR3 DNA sequence: TGTGCCAGCAGCGCGCCGTCGGTGGCTAACTATGGCTACACCTTC.

The V and J genes are TRBV7-9 and TRBJ2-2; D gene uncertain. V was trimmed by 6 bases and J by 0 bases, leaving 5 bases between them. The CDR3 sequence is 13 residues long. Germline V lookup: CDR1 SEHNR, CDR2 FQNEAQ (reference sequence). CDR3 sequence reads: CASRTTNTGELFF. The CDR3 bases are TGTGCCAGCAGAACCACGAACACCGGGGAGCTGTTTTTT.

This CDR3 is CASSRTLNTEAFF. The CDR3 bases are TGCGCCAGCAGTCGGACACTGAACACTGAAGCTTTCTTT. This sequence joins TRBV5-1 and TRBJ1-1; weak D call: TRBD1 (5 bases). Germline CDR1 reads SGHRS; CDR2 reads YFSETQ. The CDR3 extends over 13 amino acids. V shed 5 bases and J shed 0 bases, with 8 bases lying between them.

V gene TRBV10-2 combines with J gene TRBJ1-5; D perhaps matches TRBD1 (5 bases). The CDR3 has 12 residues. Germline V gene data show CDR1 as WSHSY and CDR2 as SAAADI. Trimming stripped 2 bases from V and 11 bases from J, with 10 bases between. The CDR3 sequence: CASSELGTTQHF. Written as DNA, the CDR3 is TGCGCCAGCAGTGAGCTGGGGACGACCCAGCATTTT.

The V call is TRBV7-9, the J call TRBJ2-7, with D perhaps TRBD1 or TRBD2 (5 bases each). The V end was cut by 5 bases, the J end by 2 bases, with 16 bases between. The CDR3 is 15 amino acids. Germline CDR1 SEHNR, CDR2 FQNEAQ (reference sequence). The CDR3 protein is CASSRTGTTPYEQYF. CDR3 coding DNA: TGTGCCAGCAGCCGAACCGGGACCACACCCTACGAGCAGTACTTC.

The J gene is TRBJ1-2, the V gene TRBV6-1; 7 nucleotides align to TRBD1. Per germline, CDR1 MNHNS and CDR2 SASEGT. The CDR3 has 14 residues. With V trimmed by 6 bases and J by 7 bases, 11 bases remained unmatched. Here the CDR3 DNA reads TGTGCCAGCAGAAAGGCAGGGGGAGTAGGTGGCTACACCTTC. Protein product: CASRKAGGVGGYTF.

This clone was detected only a few times. The chain has TRBV25-1 and TRBJ2-3, with D maybe TRBD1 (6 bases). This CDR3 is 16 amino acids long. Germline V gives CDR1 MGHDK, CDR2 SYGVNS. Trimming left V 6 bases short and J 6 bases short, with 22 bases between. The chain's CDR3 is CASRNPGQGRGDTQYF. CDR3 DNA sequence: TGTGCCAGCAGGAACCCCGGGCAGGGGCGTGGGGATACGCAGTATTTT.

The CDR3 DNA is TGTGCCAGCCGAAACACCCTCCTTAGCGGGGAAAGGGCAGATACGCAGTATTTT. This gives the protein CASRNTLLSGERADTQYF. The chain is built from TRBV18 and TRBJ2-3, with 8 bases that match TRBD2. Germline V gives CDR1 KGHSH, CDR2 LQKENI. This CDR3 has 18 residues. The trim removed 8 bases at V and 4 bases at J, leaving 20 bases unmatched.

This clone was seen just once. DNA of the CDR3: TGCGCCAGCAGCCAAGAGGATCGGAGGGTGGGAAATTCACCCCTCCACTTT. Amino acids: CASSQEDRRVGNSPLHF. This sequence joins TRBV4-1 and TRBJ1-6; no clear D gene. The ends were cut back, 0 bases at V and 7 bases at J, with 16 bases in the middle. CDR3 size: 17 residues. Per germline, CDR1 MGHRA and CDR2 YSYEKL.

In its sample, this clone was seen a few times. The V gene is TRBV19, the J gene TRBJ1-5; weak D call: TRBD1 (6 bases). CDR1 and CDR2 from the germline V gene are LNHDA and SQIVND (reference sequence). The CDR3 consists of 15 residues. The V end lost 5 bases, the J end lost 1 base, and 12 bases lay between the germline ends. As DNA, the CDR3 is TGTGCCAGTAGTTTGGGACACCCAAGCAATCAGCCCCAGCATTTT. Its protein product is CASSLGHPSNQPQHF.

The gene calls are TRBV7-2 and TRBJ2-3; 9 nucleotides line up with TRBD2. Germline assignment: CDR1 SGHTA and CDR2 FQGNSA. This CDR3 has 14 amino acids. J was trimmed by 8 bases and V by 4 bases; bases with no gene match: 7. This chain's CDR3 is CASSWGGGATTQYF. DNA for the CDR3: TGTGCCAGCAGCTGGGGCGGGGGGGCCACTACGCAGTATTTT.

This clone came up once. The CDR3 loop is CASSPHTGEGDQPQHF. The CDR3 DNA reads TGTGCCAGCAGCCCTCATACAGGGGAGGGGGATCAGCCCCAGCATTTT. The chain carries TRBV4-2 and TRBJ1-5; 7 bases line up with TRBD1. After removal of 4 bases from V and 5 bases from J, the junction contained 11 bases not matched to a gene. This CDR3 is built from 16 residues. Germline CDR1 reads LGHNA; CDR2 reads YNFKEQ.

The chain uses TRBV5-1 and TRBJ1-1; no clear D gene. Germline loops: CDR1 SGHRS, CDR2 YFSETQ. The V gene lost 0 bases and the J gene lost 6 bases, with 15 bases spanning the gap. The CDR3 is made up of 15 amino acids. The CDR3 nucleotides are TGCGCCAGCAGCTTGGAATCGGTTTCCGCTGCTGAAGCTTTCTTT. It encodes CASSLESVSAAEAFF.

By share of the sample, this clone is medium-sized. The chain joins TRBV4-2 to TRBJ2-7; D remains unclear. Germline lookup yields CDR1 LGHNA and CDR2 YNFKEQ. Trimming pared 3 bases from V and 0 bases from J, leaving 3 bases between. The CDR3 is 12 residues long. The CDR3 DNA is TGTGCCAGCAGCCACGACTCCTACGAGCAGTACTTC. Its protein is CASSHDSYEQYF.

This clone was detected a few times. The same CDR3 is also encoded by other DNA sequences in this sample. The rearrangement links TRBV4-1 to TRBJ2-5; the D is unclear. The CDR3 has 12 residues. CDR1 and CDR2 (germline): MGHRA, YSYEKL. V was shortened by 1 base and J by 1 base, with 1 base between the two germline ends. The CDR3 protein is CASSQAQETQYF. In nucleotides, the CDR3 is TGCGCCAGCAGCCAAGCCCAAGAGACCCAGTACTTC.

The V call is TRBV5-1, the J call TRBJ1-1, with D tentatively TRBD1 (5 bases). There are 13 residues in the CDR3. The V end was cut by 9 bases, the J end by 2 bases, with 14 bases between. Looked up from germline, CDR1 is SGHRS and CDR2 is YFSETQ. CDR3 sequence (DNA): TGCGCCACCTCGGGACTCCCAAACACTGAAGCTTTCTTT. Its protein is CATSGLPNTEAFF.

The chain carries TRBV30 and TRBJ2-1, with a tentative D call TRBD1 (5 bases). Per the germline V gene, CDR1 is GTSNPN and CDR2 is SVGIG (reference sequence). This CDR3 spans 14 amino acids. The germline V and J ends were trimmed by 2 bases and 9 bases, with 17 bases remaining between them. This CDR3 is CAWSPGPLMGEQFF. The CDR3 bases are TGTGCCTGGAGTCCAGGGCCTCTGATGGGTGAGCAGTTCTTC.

This clone was detected a few times. The chain uses TRBV6-5 and TRBJ1-6; TRBD1 aligns across 7 bases. There are 16 residues in the CDR3. The germline CDR1 and CDR2 sequences are MNHEY and SVGAGI. V lost 4 bases and J lost 5; bases outside the gene matches: 8. CDR3 DNA sequence: TGTGCCAGCAGTTCTATCTGGGACAGTAATAATTCACCCCTCCACTTT. This translates into CASSSIWDSNNSPLHF.

This clone was seen only once. This chain connects TRBV5-6 to TRBJ2-3; D ambiguous. The germline gives CDR1 SGHDT, CDR2 YYEEEE. The CDR3 contains 12 residues. Trimming removed 1 base at V and 5 bases at J, with 5 bases between. The CDR3 sequence is CASSLFGDTQYF. The DNA of the CDR3 is TGTGCCAGCAGCTTGTTCGGAGATACGCAGTATTTT.

The chain joins TRBV7-5 to TRBJ1-1. TRBV7-5 is a pseudogene locus. The CDR3 covers 16 residues. CDR3 bases: TGTGCCAGAAGCCGCCAATTGCGAGGGGGGGGAACTGAAGCTTTCTTT. It encodes CARSRQLRGGGTEAFF.

The chain links TRBV21-1 to TRBJ1-2. TRBV21-1 is a pseudogene. The CDR3 runs to 18 residues. The CDR3 DNA is TGTGCCAGCAGCAATGGATGTCGTCAGAGCAAATTGGTCTATGGCTACACCTTC. As protein: CASSNGCRQSKLVYGYTF.

The chain has TRBV6-1 and TRBJ1-2; D is unresolved. CDR1 and CDR2 from the germline V gene are MNHNS and SASEGT. The V end lost 3 bases, the J end lost 5 bases, and 10 bases lay between the germline ends. CDR3 length equals 13 residues. In DNA, the CDR3 is TGTGCCAGCAGTGAGTGGCGAGATTATGGCTACACCTTC. Translating gives CASSEWRDYGYTF.

This clone was observed a few times. CDR3 in amino acids: CASSSRTGNDNSPLHF. The CDR3 nucleotides are TGTGCCAGCAGCTCAAGGACAGGGAATGATAATTCACCCCTCCACTTT. The rearrangement uses TRBV7-9 and TRBJ1-6; 8 positions match TRBD1. CDR3 size: 16 residues. Germline V gene sequence: CDR1 SEHNR, CDR2 FQNEAQ (reference sequence). The junction had 7 bases not matched to a gene; V was cut back by 4 bases and J by 5 bases.

The rearrangement joins TRBV11-3 to TRBJ2-3; the D call may be TRBD1 or TRBD2 (5 bases each). The CDR3 sequence is 13 residues long. Germline CDR1 and CDR2: SGHNT and YENEEA. Trimming cost V 6 bases and J 4 bases, with 11 bases left between them. The CDR3 sequence is CASRKGPSDTQYF. CDR3 bases: TGTGCCAGCAGAAAGGGACCATCAGATACGCAGTATTTT. Complete variable domain (other parts from reference TRBV11-3 and TRBJ2-3): EAGVVQSPRYKIIEKKQPVAFWCNPISGHNTLYWYLQNLGQGPELLIRYENEEAVDDSQLPKDRFSAERLKGVDSTLKIQPAELGDSAVYLCASRKGPSDTQYFGPGTRLTVL.

The V gene is TRBV4-2, the J gene TRBJ2-6; weak D call: TRBD2 (6 bases). This CDR3 has 17 residues. Germline V lookup: CDR1 LGHNA, CDR2 YNFKEQ. Trimming left V 4 bases short and J 4 bases short, with 17 bases between. CDR3 in DNA: TGTGCCAGCAGCCTTAATGGGGGGTTCTCCGGGGCCAACGTCCTGACTTTC. This gives the protein CASSLNGGFSGANVLTF.

This chain joins TRBV5-4 and TRBJ2-3, with 8 bases that match TRBD2. This CDR3 is built from 14 residues. CDR1 is SGHNT and CDR2 is YYREEE in the germline V gene (reference sequence). V gave up 7 bases and J gave up 1 base; unmatched junction bases: 5. CDR3: CASAGGRRTDTQYF. CDR3 nucleotide sequence: TGTGCCAGCGCGGGGGGACGCCGCACAGATACGCAGTATTTT.

The sample holds one count of this clone. The rearrangement joins TRBV5-4 to TRBJ2-2; D is ambiguous. Germline V CDR1 and CDR2: SGHNT, YYREEE (reference sequence). The V gene lost 0 bases and the J gene lost 3 bases, with 3 bases spanning the gap. The CDR3 has 13 amino acids. The CDR3: CASSLDHTGELFF. CDR3 nucleotide sequence: TGTGCCAGCAGCTTGGATCACACCGGGGAGCTGTTTTTT. The full variable domain, completed using reference TRBV5-4 and TRBJ2-2, is ETGVTQSPTHLIKTRGQQVTLRCSSQSGHNTVSWYQQALGQGPQFIFQYYREEENGRGNFPPRFSGLQFPNYSSELNVNALELDDSALYLCASSLDHTGELFFGEGSRLTVL.

Concerning this clone: The sample has other DNA sequences that encode this CDR3 too. V and J are TRBV5-6 and TRBJ2-7; D is perhaps TRBD1 or TRBD2 (6 bases each). Trimming removed 4 bases at V and 2 bases at J, with 13 bases between. Germline V CDR1 and CDR2: SGHDT, YYEEEE. The CDR3 contains 14 residues. In DNA, the CDR3 is TGTGCCAGCAGCCTGGGGGGCGACACCTACGAGCAGTACTTC. The encoded protein is CASSLGGDTYEQYF.

The chain links TRBV27 to TRBJ1-5; D is uncertain. V lost 5 bases and J 0 bases, leaving 14 bases between the germline ends. The CDR3 is 16 residues long. Germline CDR1 MNHEY, CDR2 SMNVEV (reference sequence). As DNA, the CDR3 is TGTGCCAGCAGTCCCTTATTCGACTATAGCAATCAGCCCCAGCATTTT. Protein product: CASSPLFDYSNQPQHF.

The V gene is TRBV30, the J gene TRBJ1-2; 10 bases match TRBD1. V lost 5 bases and J lost 4; bases outside the gene matches: 1. In germline, CDR1 is GTSNPN, CDR2 SVGIG (reference sequence). This CDR3 has 12 amino acids. CDR3 nucleotide sequence: TGTGCCTGGGGGACAGGGGCCTATGGCTACACCTTC. Translating it yields CAWGTGAYGYTF.

The chain recombines TRBV6-5 with TRBJ1-5; D is ambiguous. Trimming pared 7 bases from V and 4 bases from J, leaving 11 bases between. The germline CDR1 and CDR2 sequences are MNHEY and SVGAGI. CDR3 size: 13 residues. In DNA form, the CDR3 reads TGTGCCAGCACAATGGGCCCAAATCAGCCCCAGCATTTT. It encodes CASTMGPNQPQHF.